A selection of T cell receptor beta chains follows, all from one sample in a study of T cells in Graves' hyperthyroidism and ophthalmopathy. TCRdb processed the multiplex PCR reads anew with MiXCR; each CDR3 protein has one entry. The table records about 400,000 distinct CDR3 sequences, about 15% of them present only once. The source material was blood. Receptors were obtained from a woman in her thirties with Graves' hyperthyroidism. CDR3s include the opening cysteine and the closing phenylalanine or tryptophan. D genes are given only for firm matches. The size entry is marked missing in some rows and otherwise reads once, few, many or a size class.

v_gene: TRBV28
abundance: many
j_gene: TRBJ2-1
d_gene: TRBD2
CDR3nt: TGTGCCAGCAGTCTGACTAGCGGGAGTCCCCCCCGTTACAATGAGCAGTTCTTC
CDR3aa: CASSLTSGSPPRYNEQFF

v_gene: TRBV5-5
abundance: many
j_gene: TRBJ2-1
d_gene: .
CDR3nt: TGTGCCAGCAGTGGGGGCGGGGAGGAGGGTTACGAGCAGTTCTTC
CDR3aa: CASSGGGEEGYEQFF

v_gene: TRBV15
abundance: few
j_gene: TRBJ2-5
d_gene: TRBD2
CDR3nt: TGTGCCACCAGCAGAGATAGCGGGAGAGGAGAGACCCAGTACTTC
CDR3aa: CATSRDSGRGETQYF

v_gene: TRBV7-9
abundance: few
j_gene: TRBJ2-3
d_gene: TRBD2
CDR3nt: TGTGCCAGCAGCCGTCAGACTAGCGGTACAGATACGCAGTATTTT
CDR3aa: CASSRQTSGTDTQYF

v_gene: TRBV28
abundance: .
j_gene: TRBJ2-3
d_gene: .
CDR3nt: TGTGCCAGCAGTTTTTCTGGCCCTACAGATACGCAGTATTTT
CDR3aa: CASSFSGPTDTQYF

v_gene: TRBV14
abundance: .
j_gene: TRBJ2-7
d_gene: .
CDR3nt: TGTGCCAGCAGCCAAGAAGGCCACTTCTACGAGCAGTACTTC
CDR3aa: CASSQEGHFYEQYF

v_gene: TRBV2
abundance: many
j_gene: TRBJ1-5
d_gene: .
CDR3nt: TGTGCCAGCAGTGACGACAGTAGCAATCAGCCCCAGCATTTT
CDR3aa: CASSDDSSNQPQHF

v_gene: TRBV2
abundance: many
j_gene: TRBJ2-1
d_gene: .
CDR3nt: TGTGCCAGCAGCCACGGATCAAAGAGCTCCTACAATGAGCAGTTCTTC
CDR3aa: CASSHGSKSSYNEQFF

v_gene: TRBV28
abundance: many
j_gene: TRBJ1-1
d_gene: .
CDR3nt: TGTGCCAGCAGTTTAAAAGGGGCTGGGACTGAAGCTTTCTTT
CDR3aa: CASSLKGAGTEAFF

v_gene: TRBV27
abundance: few
j_gene: TRBJ2-2
d_gene: TRBD2
CDR3nt: TGTGCCAGCAGCTCCCGAGTAGCGGGAGGTTCGGGCACCGGGGAGCTGTTTTTT
CDR3aa: CASSSRVAGGSGTGELFF

v_gene: TRBV20-1
abundance: .
j_gene: TRBJ2-1
d_gene: TRBD2
CDR3nt: TGCAGTGCTGGTCTTAGCGGGAGGTCCTACAATGAGCAGTTCTTC
CDR3aa: CSAGLSGRSYNEQFF

v_gene: TRBV19
abundance: .
j_gene: TRBJ1-2
d_gene: TRBD1
CDR3nt: TGTGCCAGTAGTCTAATGGACAGGGGGCTTGGCTACACCTTC
CDR3aa: CASSLMDRGLGYTF

v_gene: TRBV28
abundance: many
j_gene: TRBJ1-2
d_gene: .
CDR3nt: TGTGCCAGCAGTTTACGTCCTGAGGGGGGCTACACCTTC
CDR3aa: CASSLRPEGGYTF

v_gene: TRBV7-2
abundance: many
j_gene: TRBJ2-3
d_gene: .
CDR3nt: TGTGCCAGCAGCTTAGCGGCGGGAAGGGGCACAGATACGCAGTATTTT
CDR3aa: CASSLAAGRGTDTQYF

v_gene: TRBV5-6
abundance: .
j_gene: TRBJ1-3
d_gene: TRBD1
CDR3nt: TGTGCCAGCAGCCCTGGGACAGGCCTCTCTGGAAACACCATATATTTT
CDR3aa: CASSPGTGLSGNTIYF

v_gene: TRBV28
abundance: few
j_gene: TRBJ1-3
d_gene: .
CDR3nt: TGTGCCAGCAGTTTAGAAGGAGGCCCCGGAAACACCATATATTTT
CDR3aa: CASSLEGGPGNTIYF

v_gene: TRBV3-1
abundance: many
j_gene: TRBJ2-7
d_gene: TRBD2
CDR3nt: TGTGCCAGCAGCCAACCGGGACTAGCGACCGTCTACGAGCAGTACTTC
CDR3aa: CASSQPGLATVYEQYF

v_gene: TRBV2
abundance: .
j_gene: TRBJ1-5
d_gene: TRBD1
CDR3nt: TGTGCCAGCAGCCGGACAGGGGGCGGCTATCAGCCCCAGCATTTT
CDR3aa: CASSRTGGGYQPQHF

v_gene: TRBV4-2
abundance: few
j_gene: TRBJ2-3
d_gene: TRBD2
CDR3nt: TGTGCCAGCAGCCAAGCCCTGGGGCTAGCGGAGTACACAGATACGCAGTATTTT
CDR3aa: CASSQALGLAEYTDTQYF

v_gene: TRBV28
abundance: many
j_gene: TRBJ1-1
d_gene: TRBD1
CDR3nt: TGTGCCAGCAAAGGGACAGGGCCCTTTAACACTGAAGCTTTCTTT
CDR3aa: CASKGTGPFNTEAFF

v_gene: TRBV7-2
abundance: .
j_gene: TRBJ2-3
d_gene: TRBD2
CDR3nt: TGTGCCAGCAGCTTAACTAGCGGGAGTGTCCCAGATACGCAGTATTTT
CDR3aa: CASSLTSGSVPDTQYF

v_gene: TRBV6-1
abundance: few
j_gene: TRBJ2-3
d_gene: .
CDR3nt: TGTGCCAGCAGTGAAGCGCGGTTTAGAAACACAGATACGCAGTATTTT
CDR3aa: CASSEARFRNTDTQYF

v_gene: TRBV5-1
abundance: many
j_gene: TRBJ1-1
d_gene: .
CDR3nt: TGCGCCAGCAGCTTGAGAGGGAGTGGATACACTGAAGCTTTCTTT
CDR3aa: CASSLRGSGYTEAFF

v_gene: TRBV20-1
abundance: many
j_gene: TRBJ2-7
d_gene: .
CDR3nt: TGCAGTGGCGGGGATGCCTACGAGCAGTACTTC
CDR3aa: CSGGDAYEQYF

v_gene: TRBV7-9
abundance: many
j_gene: TRBJ2-2
d_gene: .
CDR3nt: TGTGCCAGCAGCTTAGCGAGGGTTACCGGGGAGCTGTTTTTT
CDR3aa: CASSLARVTGELFF

v_gene: TRBV3-1
abundance: .
j_gene: TRBJ1-4
d_gene: .
CDR3nt: TGTGCCAGCAGGCTTGAGGGGGGAACTAGTGAAAAACTGTTTTTT
CDR3aa: CASRLEGGTSEKLFF

v_gene: TRBV20-1
abundance: .
j_gene: TRBJ2-7
d_gene: TRBD1
CDR3nt: TGCAGTGCTAGAGGCCTCCGGGACAGGGTGGGAGAGCAGTACTTC
CDR3aa: CSARGLRDRVGEQYF

v_gene: TRBV20-1
abundance: many
j_gene: TRBJ2-7
d_gene: TRBD1
CDR3nt: TGCAGTGCTAGTCGGAGGGGGATGGGACAGGAGACATACGAGCAGTACTTC
CDR3aa: CSASRRGMGQETYEQYF

v_gene: TRBV15
abundance: many
j_gene: TRBJ2-5
d_gene: TRBD1
CDR3nt: TGTGCCACCAGCAGGGCTTACGGGACAGGGTCCCAAGAGACCCAGTACTTC
CDR3aa: CATSRAYGTGSQETQYF

v_gene: TRBV30
abundance: many
j_gene: TRBJ1-2
d_gene: .
CDR3nt: TGTGCACTCCGAGGCAGGGATTTTGGCTACACCTTC
CDR3aa: CALRGRDFGYTF

v_gene: TRBV6-1
abundance: .
j_gene: TRBJ2-2
d_gene: TRBD2
CDR3nt: TGTGCCAGCAGCAACGGAGCTAGCGGGAGTTTCGGGGAGCTGTTTTTT
CDR3aa: CASSNGASGSFGELFF

v_gene: TRBV4-1
abundance: .
j_gene: TRBJ1-5
d_gene: .
CDR3nt: TGCGCCAGCAGCCAAGAGGTGGCGGCTGCCGGTCAGCCCCAGCATTTT
CDR3aa: CASSQEVAAAGQPQHF

v_gene: TRBV10-1
abundance: .
j_gene: TRBJ2-2
d_gene: .
CDR3nt: TGCGCCAGCAGTGATTGGGGGGAGAGTACCGGGGAGCTGTTTTTT
CDR3aa: CASSDWGESTGELFF

v_gene: TRBV20-1
abundance: many
j_gene: TRBJ2-7
d_gene: TRBD2
CDR3nt: TGCAGTGCCCCATGGGTTCGTGGAGCGGGAGCTCACGAGCAGTACTTC
CDR3aa: CSAPWVRGAGAHEQYF

v_gene: TRBV6-1
abundance: few
j_gene: TRBJ2-1
d_gene: .
CDR3nt: TGTGCCAGCAGGGAGCCGGGACTCCTTAGCCAAAATGAGCAGTTCTTC
CDR3aa: CASREPGLLSQNEQFF

v_gene: TRBV28
abundance: .
j_gene: TRBJ2-5
d_gene: .
CDR3nt: TGTGCCAGCAGTTGGCCCGCCGGGGAAGGGACCCAGTACTTC
CDR3aa: CASSWPAGEGTQYF

v_gene: TRBV24-1
abundance: .
j_gene: TRBJ2-5
d_gene: TRBD2
CDR3nt: TGTGCCACCTCGGGAGGGGAAGAGACCCAGTACTTC
CDR3aa: CATSGGEETQYF

v_gene: TRBV5-1
abundance: .
j_gene: TRBJ1-4
d_gene: .
CDR3nt: TGCGCCAGCAGCCTAGGACCGACTAATGAAAAACTGTTTTTT
CDR3aa: CASSLGPTNEKLFF

v_gene: TRBV7-9
abundance: .
j_gene: TRBJ2-6
d_gene: .
CDR3nt: TGTGCCAGCTACGCTCCTCCCTTCTCTGGGGCCAACGTCCTGACTTTC
CDR3aa: CASYAPPFSGANVLTF

v_gene: TRBV6-2/TRBV6-3
abundance: few
j_gene: TRBJ2-7
d_gene: .
CDR3nt: TGTGCCAGCAGAGTTCAGGGCTACGAGCAGTACTTC
CDR3aa: CASRVQGYEQYF

v_gene: TRBV7-9
abundance: .
j_gene: TRBJ2-7
d_gene: .
CDR3nt: TGTGCCAGCAGCTTAGAGGGGGGCACCTACGAGCAGTACTTC
CDR3aa: CASSLEGGTYEQYF

v_gene: TRBV27
abundance: many
j_gene: TRBJ2-7
d_gene: TRBD1
CDR3nt: TGTGCCAGCAGTCCCCCCAGGACAGGGTTACCCTACGAGCAGTACTTC
CDR3aa: CASSPPRTGLPYEQYF

v_gene: TRBV2
abundance: few
j_gene: TRBJ1-5
d_gene: .
CDR3nt: TGTGCCAGCAGTGAATCGGGGGTAGGTCAGCCCCAGCATTTT
CDR3aa: CASSESGVGQPQHF

v_gene: TRBV5-1
abundance: .
j_gene: TRBJ2-5
d_gene: .
CDR3nt: TGCGCCAGCAGCCCGACAGGTAACCAAGAGACCCAGTACTTC
CDR3aa: CASSPTGNQETQYF

v_gene: TRBV12-5
abundance: many
j_gene: TRBJ2-5
d_gene: .
CDR3nt: TGTGCTAGTGGTTTGGTAGGACAGACCCAGTACTTC
CDR3aa: CASGLVGQTQYF

v_gene: TRBV28
abundance: .
j_gene: TRBJ2-3
d_gene: TRBD2
CDR3nt: TGTGCCAGCAGTATTATAGCGGGAGAAGCAGATACGCAGTATTTT
CDR3aa: CASSIIAGEADTQYF

v_gene: TRBV11-2
abundance: few
j_gene: TRBJ1-2
d_gene: .
CDR3nt: TGTGCCAGCAGCTTAGCTCAGGGCTCCTATGGCTACACCTTC
CDR3aa: CASSLAQGSYGYTF

v_gene: TRBV10-3
abundance: many
j_gene: TRBJ1-1
d_gene: .
CDR3nt: TGTGCCATCAGGGCAGTGAACACTGAAGCTTTCTTT
CDR3aa: CAIRAVNTEAFF

v_gene: TRBV11-2
abundance: many
j_gene: TRBJ2-7
d_gene: .
CDR3nt: TGTGCCAGCAGCTTAGGCGGGCGATCCTACGAGCAGTACTTC
CDR3aa: CASSLGGRSYEQYF

v_gene: TRBV7-6
abundance: .
j_gene: TRBJ2-1
d_gene: .
CDR3nt: TGTGCCAGCAGCTCCCGCATGGGGAGTGGTGAGCAGTTCTTC
CDR3aa: CASSSRMGSGEQFF

v_gene: TRBV7-9
abundance: .
j_gene: TRBJ2-7
d_gene: .
CDR3nt: TGTGCCAGCAGTTCCAACTTGGCTTACGAGCAGTACTTC
CDR3aa: CASSSNLAYEQYF

v_gene: TRBV20-1
abundance: .
j_gene: TRBJ2-7
d_gene: .
CDR3nt: TGCAGTGCTACTAGGACTCCTCGTGACTACGAGCAGTACTTC
CDR3aa: CSATRTPRDYEQYF